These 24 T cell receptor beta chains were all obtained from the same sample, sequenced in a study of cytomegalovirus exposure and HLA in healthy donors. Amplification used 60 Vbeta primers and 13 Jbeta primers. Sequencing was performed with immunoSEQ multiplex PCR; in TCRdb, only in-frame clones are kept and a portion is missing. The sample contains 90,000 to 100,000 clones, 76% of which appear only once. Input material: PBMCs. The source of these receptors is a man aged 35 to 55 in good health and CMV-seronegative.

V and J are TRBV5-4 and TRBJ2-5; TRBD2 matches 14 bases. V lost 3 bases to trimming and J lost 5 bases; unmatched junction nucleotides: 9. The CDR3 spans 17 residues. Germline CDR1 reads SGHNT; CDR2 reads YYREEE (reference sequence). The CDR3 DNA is TGTGCCAGCAGCTCTGGACTAGCGGGGGGTCTAGGGGAGACCCAGTACTTC. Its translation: CASSSGLAGGLGETQYF.

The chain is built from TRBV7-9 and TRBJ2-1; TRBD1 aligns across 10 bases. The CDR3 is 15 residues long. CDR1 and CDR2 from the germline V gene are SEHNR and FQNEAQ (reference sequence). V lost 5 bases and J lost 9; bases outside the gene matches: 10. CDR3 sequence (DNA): TGTGCCAGCAGCCCGACAGGGGGCGCATCGGCTGAGCAGTTCTTC. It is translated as CASSPTGGASAEQFF. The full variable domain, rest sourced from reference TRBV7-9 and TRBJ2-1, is DTGVSQNPRHKITKRGQNVTFRCDPISEHNRLYWYRQTLGQGPEFLTYFQNEAQLEKSRLLSDRFSAERPKGSFSTLEIQRTEQGDSAMYLCASSPTGGASAEQFFGPGTRLTVL.

The CDR3 region has the DNA TGCGCCAGCAGTGTTACGCGGCAGGGGGCCCTTTTCAGCTCTGGAAACACCATATATTTT. Translated: CASSVTRQGALFSSGNTIYF. This sequence joins TRBV10-1 and TRBJ1-3; 8 bases line up with TRBD1. J lost 0 bases, V lost 4 bases, and 17 bases had no gene match. The CDR3 has 20 residues. Germline V CDR1 and CDR2: WNHNN, SYGVQD (reference sequence).

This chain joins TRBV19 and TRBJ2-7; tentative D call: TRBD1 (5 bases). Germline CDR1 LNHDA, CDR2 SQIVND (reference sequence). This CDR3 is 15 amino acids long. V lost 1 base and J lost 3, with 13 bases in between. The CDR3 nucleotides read TGTGCCAGTAGTATAGGGGGCGGAGAGCTCTACGAGCAGTACTTC. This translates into CASSIGGGELYEQYF.

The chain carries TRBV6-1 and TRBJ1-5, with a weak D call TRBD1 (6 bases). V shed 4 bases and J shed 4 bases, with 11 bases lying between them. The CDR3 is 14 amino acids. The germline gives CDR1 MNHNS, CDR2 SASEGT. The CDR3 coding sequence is TGTGCCAGCAGTGGAATACAGGGAAATCAGCCCCAGCATTTT. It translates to CASSGIQGNQPQHF.

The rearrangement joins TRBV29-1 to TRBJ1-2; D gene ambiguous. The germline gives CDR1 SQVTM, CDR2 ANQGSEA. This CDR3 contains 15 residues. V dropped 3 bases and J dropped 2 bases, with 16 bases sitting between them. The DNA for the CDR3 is TGCAGCGTTGATAGGCACCGGGAGATAAACTATGGCTACACCTTC. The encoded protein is CSVDRHREINYGYTF. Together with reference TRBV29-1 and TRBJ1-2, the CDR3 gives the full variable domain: SAVISQKPSRDICQRGTSLTIQCQVDSQVTMMFWYRQQPGQSLTLIATANQGSEATYESGFVIDKFPISRPNLTFSTLTVSNMSPEDSSIYLCSVDRHREINYGYTFGSGTRLTVV.

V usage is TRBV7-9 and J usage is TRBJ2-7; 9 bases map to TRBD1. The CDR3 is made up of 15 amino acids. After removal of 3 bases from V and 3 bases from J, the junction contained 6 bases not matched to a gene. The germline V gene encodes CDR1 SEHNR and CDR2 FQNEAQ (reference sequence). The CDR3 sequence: CASSFPDRGVYEQYF. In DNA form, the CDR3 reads TGTGCCAGCAGCTTTCCCGACAGGGGGGTCTACGAGCAGTACTTC.

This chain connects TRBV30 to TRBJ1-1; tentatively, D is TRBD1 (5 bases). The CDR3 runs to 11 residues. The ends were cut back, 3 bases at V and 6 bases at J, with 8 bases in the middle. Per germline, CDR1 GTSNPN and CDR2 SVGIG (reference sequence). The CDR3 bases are TGTGCCTGGAGCCAGGGTCCTGAAGCTTTCTTT. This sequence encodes CAWSQGPEAFF.

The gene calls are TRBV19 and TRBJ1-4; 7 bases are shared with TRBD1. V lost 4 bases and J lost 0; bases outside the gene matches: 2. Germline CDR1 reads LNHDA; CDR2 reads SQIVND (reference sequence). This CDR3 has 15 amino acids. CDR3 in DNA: TGTGCCAGTAGTACCGGACAGGCAACTAATGAAAAACTGTTTTTT. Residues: CASSTGQATNEKLFF.

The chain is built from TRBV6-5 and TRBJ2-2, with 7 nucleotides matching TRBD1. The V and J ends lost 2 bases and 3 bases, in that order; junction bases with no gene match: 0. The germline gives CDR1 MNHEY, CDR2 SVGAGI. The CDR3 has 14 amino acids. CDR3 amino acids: CASSYRGHTGELFF. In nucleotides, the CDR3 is TGTGCCAGCAGTTACAGGGGGCACACCGGGGAGCTGTTTTTT.

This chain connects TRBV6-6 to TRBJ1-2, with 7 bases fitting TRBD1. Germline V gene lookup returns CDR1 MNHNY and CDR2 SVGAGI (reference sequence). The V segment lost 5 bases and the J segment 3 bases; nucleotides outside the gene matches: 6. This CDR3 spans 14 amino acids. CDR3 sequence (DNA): TGTGCCAGCAGTCCCGACAGGGATTACTATGGCTACACCTTC. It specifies CASSPDRDYYGYTF.

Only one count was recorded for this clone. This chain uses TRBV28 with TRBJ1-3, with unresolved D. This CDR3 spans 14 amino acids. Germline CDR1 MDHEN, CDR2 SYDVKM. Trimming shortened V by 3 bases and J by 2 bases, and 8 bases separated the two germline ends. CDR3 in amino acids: CASSFLVPGNTIYF. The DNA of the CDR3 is TGTGCCAGCAGTTTTTTAGTCCCTGGAAACACCATATATTTT.

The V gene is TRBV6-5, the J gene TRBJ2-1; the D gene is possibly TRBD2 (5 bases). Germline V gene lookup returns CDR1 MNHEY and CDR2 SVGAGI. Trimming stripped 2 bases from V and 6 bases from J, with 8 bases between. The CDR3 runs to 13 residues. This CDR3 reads CASSYAGPNEQFF. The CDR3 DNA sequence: TGTGCCAGCAGTTACGCGGGCCCCAATGAGCAGTTCTTC.

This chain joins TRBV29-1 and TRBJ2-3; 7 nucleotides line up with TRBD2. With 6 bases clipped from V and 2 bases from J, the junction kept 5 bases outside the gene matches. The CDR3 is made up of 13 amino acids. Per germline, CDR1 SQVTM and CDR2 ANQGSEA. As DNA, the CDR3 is TGCAGCGTGGCTAGCGGTGCCACAGATACGCAGTATTTT. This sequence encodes CSVASGATDTQYF.

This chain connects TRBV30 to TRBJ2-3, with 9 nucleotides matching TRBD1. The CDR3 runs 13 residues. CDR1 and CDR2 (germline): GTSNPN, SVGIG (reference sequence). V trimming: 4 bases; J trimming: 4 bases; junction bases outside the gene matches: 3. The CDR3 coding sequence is TGTGCCTGGAAGGGACAGGGCCCAGATACGCAGTATTTT. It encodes CAWKGQGPDTQYF.

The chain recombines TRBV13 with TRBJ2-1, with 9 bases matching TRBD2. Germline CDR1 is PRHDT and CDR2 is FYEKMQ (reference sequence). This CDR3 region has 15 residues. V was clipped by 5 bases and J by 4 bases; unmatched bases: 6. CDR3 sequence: CASSQSGGPYNEQFF. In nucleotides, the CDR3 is TGTGCCAGCAGCCAGAGCGGGGGGCCATACAATGAGCAGTTCTTC.

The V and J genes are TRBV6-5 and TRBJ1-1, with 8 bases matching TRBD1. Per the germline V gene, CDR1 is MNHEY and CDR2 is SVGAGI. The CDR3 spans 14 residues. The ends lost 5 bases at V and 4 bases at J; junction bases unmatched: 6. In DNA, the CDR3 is TGTGCCAGCAGTCCGACAGGGGTCCCCACTGAAGCTTTCTTT. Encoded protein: CASSPTGVPTEAFF.

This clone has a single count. CDR3 in DNA: TGTGCCAGCAGCGCGGGACTAGCTGCCGAGCAGTACTTC. This translates into CASSAGLAAEQYF. V is TRBV5-4 and J is TRBJ2-7, with 9 positions matching TRBD2. Unmatched junction bases numbered 5, after V lost 4 bases and J lost 6 bases. The CDR3 loop spans 13 amino acids. Germline V lookup: CDR1 SGHNT, CDR2 YYREEE (reference sequence).

The CDR3 region is CASSHIDLRDSTDTQYF. CDR3 DNA sequence: TGTGCCAGCAGCCATATTGATTTGCGGGACAGCACAGATACGCAGTATTTT. The chain couples TRBV11-2 to TRBJ2-3; D may be TRBD2 (6 bases). Trimming shortened V by 5 bases and J by 0 bases, and 18 bases separated the two germline ends. CDR1 and CDR2 from the germline V gene are SGHAT and FQNNGV. The CDR3 is 17 amino acids. The full variable domain, with the rest looked up from reference TRBV11-2 and TRBJ2-3, is EAGVAQSPRYKIIEKRQSVAFWCNPISGHATLYWYQQILGQGPKLLIQFQNNGVVDDSQLPKDRFSAERLKGVDSTLKIQPAKLEDSAVYLCASSHIDLRDSTDTQYFGPGTRLTVL.

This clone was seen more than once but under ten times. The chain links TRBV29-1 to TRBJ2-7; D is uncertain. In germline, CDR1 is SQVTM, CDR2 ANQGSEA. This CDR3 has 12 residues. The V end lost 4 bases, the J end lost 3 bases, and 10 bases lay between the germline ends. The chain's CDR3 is CSVGEIIYEQYF. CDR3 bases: TGCAGCGTTGGAGAAATAATCTACGAGCAGTACTTC.

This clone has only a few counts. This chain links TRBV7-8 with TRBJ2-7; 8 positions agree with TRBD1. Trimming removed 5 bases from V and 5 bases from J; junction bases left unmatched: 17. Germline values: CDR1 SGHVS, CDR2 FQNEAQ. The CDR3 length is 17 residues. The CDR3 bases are TGTGCCAGCAGCCGAGTTACTACCGGACAGGGCGGTAACGAGCAGTACTTC. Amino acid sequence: CASSRVTTGQGGNEQYF.

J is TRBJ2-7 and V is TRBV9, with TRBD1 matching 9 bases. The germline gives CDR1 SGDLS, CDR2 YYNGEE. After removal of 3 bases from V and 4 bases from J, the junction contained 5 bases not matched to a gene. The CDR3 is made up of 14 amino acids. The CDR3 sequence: CASSERTGAYEQYF. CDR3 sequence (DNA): TGTGCCAGCAGCGAACGGACAGGGGCATACGAGCAGTACTTC.

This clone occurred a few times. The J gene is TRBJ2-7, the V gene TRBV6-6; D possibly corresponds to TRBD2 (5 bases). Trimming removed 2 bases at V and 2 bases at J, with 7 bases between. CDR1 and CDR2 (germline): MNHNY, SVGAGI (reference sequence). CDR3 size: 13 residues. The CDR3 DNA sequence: TGTGCCAGCAGTTACCAGAGGGCCTACGAGCAGTACTTC. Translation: CASSYQRAYEQYF.

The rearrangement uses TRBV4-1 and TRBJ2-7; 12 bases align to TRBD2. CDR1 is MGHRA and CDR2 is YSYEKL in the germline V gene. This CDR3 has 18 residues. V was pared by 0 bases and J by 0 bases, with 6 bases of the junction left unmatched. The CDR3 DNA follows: TGCGCCAGCAGCCAAGAGTCTGGACTAGCGGGGACCTCCTACGAGCAGTACTTC. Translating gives CASSQESGLAGTSYEQYF.